The 20 T cell receptor beta chains presented below share a single source sample, sequenced in a study of CD8+ T cells in alopecia areata. Reverse transcribed after extraction, RNA yielded cDNA as the sequencing template. Data came from immunoSEQ multiplex PCR; TCRdb stores just in-frame clones and leaves some out. The sample holds 150,000 or so clones, 75% to 90% seen once. Specimen: CD8+ T cells sorted from blood, collected at week 0. These receptors were taken from a human donor with alopecia areata.

V gene TRBV7-9 combines with J gene TRBJ1-5, with D possibly TRBD1 on 6 matching bases. The CDR3 extends over 16 amino acids. Germline assignment: CDR1 SEHNR and CDR2 FQNEAQ (reference sequence). Trimming took off 5 bases at V and 3 bases at J, with 17 bases between the two ends. The CDR3 coding sequence is TGTGCCAGCAGCCCCACCCCAGGGGACGACAATCAGCCCCAGCATTTT. This gives the protein CASSPTPGDDNQPQHF.

V and J are TRBV27 and TRBJ2-1; D remains unclear. The CDR3 is 14 amino acids. V lost 2 bases and J lost 7, with 12 bases in between. Germline loops: CDR1 MNHEY, CDR2 SMNVEV (reference sequence). The CDR3 DNA reads TGTGCCAGCAGTTTACTCGGACCCCTAAATGAGCAGTTCTTC. Translation gives CASSLLGPLNEQFF.

This clone was seen once. The CDR3 is CASSLPGQGVNEQFF. The CDR3 DNA reads TGTGCCAGCAGCCTACCGGGACAGGGGGTCAATGAGCAGTTCTTC. The rearrangement joins TRBV11-2 to TRBJ2-1, with 11 bases that match TRBD1. Per the germline V gene, CDR1 is SGHAT and CDR2 is FQNNGV. The CDR3 is 15 amino acids. V shed 5 bases and J 6 bases; nucleotides not matched to a gene: 6.

Judged by abundance, this clone is medium-sized (0.01 to 0.1%). A read error may be the cause here, since a much bigger clone is one base away. This chain links TRBV9 with TRBJ2-2; no firm D call. Germline assignment: CDR1 SGDLS and CDR2 YYNGEE. The CDR3 is 12 residues long. The V end lost 3 bases, the J end lost 1 base, and 1 base lay between the germline ends. CDR3 amino acids: CASSENTGELFF. CDR3 coding DNA: TGTGCCAGCAGCGAGAACACCGGGGAGCTGTTTTTT.

The J gene is TRBJ2-7, the V gene TRBV27, with TRBD2 identical over 9 bases. CDR1 MNHEY and CDR2 SMNVEV come from the germline V gene (reference sequence). Trimming removed 3 bases from V and 3 bases from J; junction bases left unmatched: 3. The CDR3 totals 14 residues. This chain's CDR3 is CASSFSGRGYEQYF. Here the CDR3 DNA reads TGTGCCAGCAGTTTTAGCGGGAGAGGCTACGAGCAGTACTTC.

This clone appeared once. The V call is TRBV6-5, the J call TRBJ2-7, with 14 bases aligning to TRBD2. Germline values: CDR1 MNHEY, CDR2 SVGAGI. V lost 6 bases to trimming and J lost 2 bases; unmatched junction nucleotides: 3. There are 15 residues in the CDR3. CDR3 sequence: CASSLTSGGAYEQYF. The CDR3 coding sequence is TGTGCCAGCAGCCTGACTAGCGGGGGGGCCTACGAGCAGTACTTC.

J is TRBJ2-5 and V is TRBV9; 7 bases agree with TRBD2. Germline-derived CDR1 and CDR2 are SGDLS and YYNGEE. This CDR3 is 16 amino acids long. V lost 0 bases and J lost 0; bases outside the gene matches: 5. CDR3 loop: CASSVEWGGDQETQYF. The CDR3 DNA reads TGTGCCAGCAGCGTAGAATGGGGAGGGGACCAAGAGACCCAGTACTTC. Full variable domain (missing parts from reference TRBV9 and TRBJ2-5): DSGVTQTPKHLITATGQRVTLRCSPRSGDLSVYWYQQSLDQGLQFLIQYYNGEERAKGNILERFSAQQFPDLHSELNLSSLELGDSALYFCASSVEWGGDQETQYFGPGTRLLVL.

This chain connects TRBV6-5 to TRBJ2-7; 8 bases map to TRBD1. The CDR3 is made up of 15 amino acids. CDR1 is MNHEY and CDR2 is SVGAGI in the germline V gene. V shed 6 bases, J shed 0 bases, and the junction held 7 bases outside the gene matches. The CDR3 is CASSYGQGASYEQYF. CDR3 in DNA: TGTGCCAGCAGCTACGGACAGGGCGCCTCCTACGAGCAGTACTTC.

The chain combines TRBV29-1 with TRBJ2-3; D possibly matches TRBD1 or TRBD2 (7 bases each). CDR3 size: 15 residues. V was trimmed by 0 bases and J by 3 bases, leaving 13 bases between them. CDR1 is SQVTM, CDR2 ANQGSEA, per germline. In DNA form, the CDR3 reads TGCAGCGTTGAAGATCAGGGGGGAGGGACAGATACGCAGTATTTT. Protein product: CSVEDQGGGTDTQYF.

The chain has TRBV13 and TRBJ2-2, with 7 bases fitting TRBD1. In germline, CDR1 is PRHDT, CDR2 FYEKMQ (reference sequence). The CDR3 extends over 14 amino acids. V shed 5 bases, J shed 7 bases, and the junction held 7 bases outside the gene matches. The CDR3 DNA is TGTGCCAGCAGCCCCGGGACAGTTGACGGGGAGCTGTTTTTT. Amino acid sequence: CASSPGTVDGELFF.

The chain couples TRBV29-1 to TRBJ2-7, with 7 bases identical to TRBD1. This CDR3 has 14 amino acids. The J segment lost 1 base and the V segment lost 4 bases, leaving 7 bases of the junction unmatched. Germline V gives CDR1 SQVTM, CDR2 ANQGSEA. The CDR3 nucleotides are TGCAGCGTTGTGGTGACAGGGCCTTCCTACGAGCAGTACTTC. Its translation: CSVVVTGPSYEQYF.

This clone has just one count. The V call is TRBV15, the J call TRBJ2-7; 7 positions match TRBD1. This CDR3 region has 13 residues. Germline values: CDR1 LNHNV, CDR2 YYDKDF (reference sequence). V was clipped by 5 bases and J by 6 bases; unmatched bases: 7. CDR3 in DNA: TGTGCCACCAGCGCCGAGACAGGGACCGAGCAGTACTTC. It is translated as CATSAETGTEQYF.

This rearrangement joins TRBV4-2 to TRBJ2-7, with TRBD2 as a possible D gene (7 bases). V lost 0 bases, J lost 3 bases, and 21 bases lay in between. Germline CDR1 and CDR2: LGHNA and YNFKEQ. The CDR3 spans 18 residues. CDR3 nucleotides: TGTGCCAGCAGCCAAGAGGGTACAGGGTTCGAGCGGGGCTACGAGCAGTACTTC. Translation: CASSQEGTGFERGYEQYF.

The chain uses TRBV27 and TRBJ2-3, with a tentative D call TRBD2 (5 bases). Trimming pared 3 bases from V and 1 base from J, leaving 17 bases between. Per the germline V gene, CDR1 is MNHEY and CDR2 is SMNVEV (reference sequence). The CDR3 covers 17 residues. The CDR3 bases are TGTGCCAGCAGTTTTCTCGATGTGGGAGTCGGCACAGATACGCAGTATTTT. Translation gives CASSFLDVGVGTDTQYF.

J is TRBJ1-1 and V is TRBV6-4; D is undetermined. The germline V gene has CDR1 MRHNA and CDR2 SNTAGT. The CDR3 loop spans 12 amino acids. The V end was cut by 7 bases, the J end by 5 bases, with 11 bases between. The CDR3 sequence is CASNKRWTEAFF. CDR3 nucleotide sequence: TGTGCCAGCAACAAAAGGTGGACTGAAGCTTTCTTT.

V usage is TRBV4-1 and J usage is TRBJ2-1; TRBD2 matches 14 bases. Looked up from germline, CDR1 is MGHRA and CDR2 is YSYEKL. The CDR3 is made up of 16 amino acids. V was pared by 2 bases and J by 6 bases, with 3 bases of the junction left unmatched. The chain's CDR3 is CASSQSTSGRANEQFF. CDR3 DNA: TGCGCCAGCAGCCAATCGACTAGCGGGAGGGCCAATGAGCAGTTCTTC.

This clone was seen only once. The chain combines TRBV19 with TRBJ1-1; D not resolved. With 1 base removed from V and 0 bases from J, the gap between germline ends came to 6 bases. The CDR3 is 14 residues long. Germline values: CDR1 LNHDA, CDR2 SQIVND (reference sequence). In DNA, the CDR3 is TGTGCCAGTAGTATAGGGGCCATGAACACTGAAGCTTTCTTT. Its protein is CASSIGAMNTEAFF.

The count of this clone is one. The V call is TRBV5-1, the J call TRBJ2-7, with D hard to call. The germline V and J ends were trimmed by 3 bases and 6 bases, with 10 bases remaining between them. CDR3 length equals 12 residues. Germline CDR1 reads SGHRS; CDR2 reads YFSETQ. CDR3 sequence: CASSYDMTEQYF. The CDR3 DNA follows: TGCGCCAGCAGCTACGACATGACCGAGCAGTACTTC.

This chain connects TRBV27 to TRBJ2-7; 12 bases match TRBD1. This CDR3 is built from 15 residues. With V trimmed by 3 bases and J by 5 bases, 5 bases remained unmatched. Per germline, CDR1 MNHEY and CDR2 SMNVEV (reference sequence). For the CDR3, the DNA is TGTGCCAGCAGTTTGAAAGGGACAGGGGGCGACGAGCAGTACTTC. Protein: CASSLKGTGGDEQYF.

This chain uses TRBV27 with TRBJ1-5; weak D call: TRBD1 (6 bases). With 2 bases removed from V and 0 bases from J, the gap between germline ends came to 8 bases. The length of the CDR3 is 15 residues. CDR1 and CDR2 from the germline V gene are MNHEY and SMNVEV (reference sequence). CDR3 loop: CASSLGTNSNQPQHF. As DNA, the CDR3 is TGTGCCAGCAGTTTAGGGACAAATAGCAATCAGCCCCAGCATTTT.